A selection of T cell receptor beta chains follows, all from one sample in a study of T-cell memory formation after mild COVID-19. TCRdb independently ran MiXCR on the 5' RACE reads; one entry per CDR3 protein. This sample has about 170,000 distinct CDR3 sequences, with 10% to 15% found just once. The sample was PBMCs or a T cell subset sorted from them (not recorded which). The receptor set was obtained from a man aged 18 to 29 who had mild COVID-19 (a few samples of this study predate the infection). Cell type and time point are not known. Each CDR3 is given without its conserved first and last residue.

j_call v_call cdr3_aa
TRBJ2-7 TRBV3-1 ASSPATKNYEQY
TRBJ1-1 TRBV30 AWSRSNTEAF
TRBJ2-2 TRBV5-4 ASTIQRRDTGELF
TRBJ1-1 TRBV5-1 ASSITGTENTEAF
TRBJ2-3 TRBV10-3 AISVRSGGGTDTQY
TRBJ1-5 TRBV6-5 ASSYSGGGGQPQH
TRBJ1-1 TRBV20-1 SARETIGAF
TRBJ1-1 TRBV4-1 ASSQDHFVRWHTEAF
TRBJ1-2 TRBV2 ASSAPRGQGSYGYT
TRBJ1-1 TRBV7-9 ASRPKDRLGTEAF
TRBJ2-3 TRBV20-1 SARSPGRGGRTDTQY
TRBJ1-2 TRBV7-3 ASSNDRNYGYT
TRBJ1-5 TRBV12-3/TRBV12-4 ASSIGSARGQPQH
TRBJ2-4 TRBV15 ATSRDSGQGSLNIQY
TRBJ2-1 TRBV18 ASSPTASGRISYNEQF
TRBJ1-5 TRBV6-6 ASSGGGPQH
TRBJ1-6 TRBV7-9 ASSSQAQGNSPLH
TRBJ1-1 TRBV4-1 ASSQRGVTRGAF
TRBJ2-3 TRBV7-2 ASRPGISSTDTQY
TRBJ2-1 TRBV5-1 ASSEQGSSCNEQF
TRBJ2-5 TRBV7-2 ASSLEGHPWGQETQY
TRBJ2-5 TRBV5-1 ASSLPKGRETQY
TRBJ1-3 TRBV9 ASSGGTSGNTIY
TRBJ1-3 TRBV7-3 ASSPGQGAIGNTIY
TRBJ2-5 TRBV10-3 AIRGAQETQY
TRBJ2-5 TRBV5-1 ASSLVGTGGEETQY
TRBJ1-5 TRBV13 ASSPRTGRSQPQH
TRBJ2-7 TRBV7-9 ASSPGRSYEQY
TRBJ1-6 TRBV15 ATSRPDSLTLH
TRBJ1-5 TRBV12-3/TRBV12-4 ASIEGLGQPQH
TRBJ2-2 TRBV11-2 ASSLVVLAGGRNTGELF
TRBJ1-2 TRBV19 ASCPRGTIGYT
TRBJ2-7 TRBV5-1 ASSNGGYEQY
TRBJ1-5 TRBV12-3/TRBV12-4 ASSSRVDQPQH
TRBJ2-1 TRBV4-3 ASSHRMRGLDYNEQF
TRBJ1-1 TRBV24-1 ATRTPAGTEAF
TRBJ2-1 TRBV27 ASREAGWGQF
TRBJ2-5 TRBV10-3 AISEGKRGPQETQY
TRBJ1-1 TRBV11-2 ASSLIPGQGRTEAF
TRBJ1-4 TRBV4-2 ASSQGGKEKLF
TRBJ2-6 TRBV2 ASSPRWSSGANVLT
TRBJ1-1 TRBV7-9 ASSSDRLGYTEAF
TRBJ2-3 TRBV29-1 SLAQRGGVDTQY
TRBJ2-3 TRBV7-9 ASSLLTLVYTDTQY
TRBJ2-6 TRBV7-3 ASSIEGIGANVLT
TRBJ1-5 TRBV20-1 SAKALGDSNQPQH
TRBJ2-3 TRBV7-2 ASSLIWGDTQY
TRBJ2-3 TRBV5-1 ASSVFGTGGPPDTQY
TRBJ2-6 TRBV20-1 SAEPASGANVLT
TRBJ1-1 TRBV2 ASRKTGGAEAF
TRBJ1-5 TRBV5-5 ASSLYYNQPQH
TRBJ2-1 TRBV3-1 ASSQRIERQF
TRBJ2-2 TRBV4-3 ASSQDPAGIETGELF
TRBJ2-3 TRBV7-8 ASSLQGLAADTQY
TRBJ2-1 TRBV19 ASSIVDEQF
TRBJ1-2 TRBV7-2 ASSPRTSAGYT
TRBJ2-3 TRBV4-2 ASRATPTSTDTQY